This TCR beta chain was captured in a study of shared clonotypes between healthy human individuals. About the study: Every donor yielded three CD4 naive, three CD4 memory, two CD8 naive and one CD8 memory plate.

Germline CDR1 and CDR2: SNHLY and FYNNEI. Germline trimming cut 1 base from V and 4 bases from J; bases unmatched to any gene: 4. The CDR3 covers 16 residues. This clone was detected once. Other DNA sequences of this sample code for an identical CDR3. For each subset, genomic DNA was distributed in equal portions over several immunoSEQ plates. TCRdb keeps only in-frame clones here, not all; method: immunoSEQ multiplex PCR. The table lists 2 million to 2.5 million clones, under 97% of them singletons, with roughly 0.13% in the top ten. The TCR comes from a man younger than 35 in good health. The chain employs TRBV2 and TRBJ2-3, with 11 bases identical to TRBD2. The sequenced sample consisted of naive CD4+ T cells sorted from blood. Subset given: CD45RA+ positively selected. CDR3 DNA sequence: TGTGCCAGCAGTGAAGTTCTAGCGGGAGGCGCAGATACGCAGTATTTT. It encodes CASSEVLAGGADTQYF.